These 5 T cell receptor beta chains were sequenced from one sample in a study of T cells in Graves' hyperthyroidism and ophthalmopathy. Amplified TCR beta CDR3 regions derived from RNA transcripts. HTBI primers drove first-round RT-PCR of the TCR CDR3. TCRdb redid the calling of the multiplex PCR reads with MiXCR, one entry per CDR3 protein. The sample holds about 610,000 distinct CDR3 sequences, roughly 15% seen once. The sample taken for sequencing was blood. The receptors were gathered from a woman between 35 and 50 years old with Graves' ophthalmopathy.

There are many counts of this clonotype. The genes are TRBV28 and TRBJ2-7; 8 bases line up with TRBD2. Looked up from germline, CDR1 is MDHEN and CDR2 is SYDVKM. The CDR3 runs to 11 residues. Losses at the gene ends were 5 bases for V and 9 bases for J; bases not matched to a gene: 3. This chain's CDR3 is CASSTSGGQYF. The CDR3, as DNA: TGTGCCAGCAGTACTAGCGGTGGGCAGTACTTC.

The sample holds many counts of this clonotype. This CDR3 is CATGPGVIQYF. CDR3 nucleotide sequence: TGTGCCACCGGACCCGGGGTCATTCAGTACTTC. The chain links TRBV28 to TRBJ2-4; the D gene is possibly TRBD2 (5 bases). V was cut by 10 bases and J by 9 bases, with 13 bases left in between. Germline V gives CDR1 MDHEN, CDR2 SYDVKM. The CDR3 totals 11 residues.

This clonotype was detected ten times or more. The chain has TRBV27 and TRBJ1-5; TRBD1 matches at 7 bases. Germline trimming cut 6 bases from V and 7 bases from J; bases unmatched to any gene: 9. The CDR3 length is 14 residues. Germline CDR1 MNHEY, CDR2 SMNVEV (reference sequence). Written as DNA, the CDR3 is TGTGCCAGCAGACCGCGGGAGGGGGCCCAGCCCCAGCATTTT. As protein: CASRPREGAQPQHF.

The rearrangement joins TRBV6-1 to TRBJ1-5; tentatively, D is TRBD1 (6 bases). Trimming shortened V by 7 bases and J by 9 bases, and 19 bases separated the two germline ends. Germline V lookup: CDR1 MNHNS, CDR2 SASEGT. CDR3 length: 14 residues. CDR3 loop: CASTLRGGRGPQHF. The CDR3 bases are TGTGCCAGCACTCTCCGGGGGGGGCGGGGGCCCCAGCATTTT.

This clonotype has more than one count but fewer than ten. The V and J genes are TRBV27 and TRBJ2-7, with D perhaps being TRBD1 or TRBD2 (5 bases each). In germline, CDR1 is MNHEY, CDR2 SMNVEV (reference sequence). V lost 8 bases to trimming and J lost 4 bases, with 9 bases between them. This CDR3 region has 11 residues. As DNA, the CDR3 is TGTGCCAGCGGGACCTATTACGAGCAGTACTTC. Its protein product is CASGTYYEQYF.